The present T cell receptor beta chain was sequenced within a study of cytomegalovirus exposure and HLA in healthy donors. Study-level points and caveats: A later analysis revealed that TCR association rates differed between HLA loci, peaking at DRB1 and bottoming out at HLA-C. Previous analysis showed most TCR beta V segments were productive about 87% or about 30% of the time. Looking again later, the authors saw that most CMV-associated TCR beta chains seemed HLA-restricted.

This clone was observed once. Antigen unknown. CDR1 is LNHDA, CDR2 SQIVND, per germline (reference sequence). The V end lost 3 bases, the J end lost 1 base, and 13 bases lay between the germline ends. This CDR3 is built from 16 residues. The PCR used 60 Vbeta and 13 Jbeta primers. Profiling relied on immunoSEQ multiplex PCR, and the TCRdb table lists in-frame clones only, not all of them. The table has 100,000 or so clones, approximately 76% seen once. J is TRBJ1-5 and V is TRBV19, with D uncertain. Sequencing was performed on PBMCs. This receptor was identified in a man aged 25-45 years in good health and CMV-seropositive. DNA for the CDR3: TGTGCCAGTAGTATTCTCCACAGCCTGAGCAATCAGCCCCAGCATTTT. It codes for CASSILHSLSNQPQHF.